This TCR beta chain was obtained from a study of T cells in Graves' hyperthyroidism and ophthalmopathy. Findings and caveats of the study: The model anticipated ophthalmopathy a median about six months pre-onset.

On the basis of clinical symptoms, serum thyroxine and TRAb, thyroid ultrasound and orbital computed tomography, diagnoses were made. Germline lookup yields CDR1 MDHEN and CDR2 SYDVKM. The V end lost 6 bases, the J end lost 3 bases, and 12 bases lay between the germline ends. The CDR3 has 14 amino acids. This clonotype was picked up many times. Its antigen is as yet unknown. The CDR3 regions of TCR beta were amplified from RNA transcripts. The HTBI primer set drove a first-round RT-PCR of the TCR CDR3. Each CDR3 protein is one row after TCRdb ran MiXCR on the multiplex PCR reads. The sample shows about 740,000 distinct CDR3 sequences, less than 15% of them seen only once.

V is TRBV28 and J is TRBJ2-1, with D uncertain. This TCR derives from a woman under 30 with Graves' hyperthyroidism. Material: blood. CDR3 region: CASSLLDGYNEQFF. DNA of the CDR3: TGTGCCAGCAGCTTACTTGACGGCTACAATGAGCAGTTCTTC.